This T cell receptor (beta chain) was profiled in a study of T cell clonotyping in hematopoietic cell transplantation. Study summary: Cytoreduction preceded collection of pretransplant recipient samples.

Time point indicated: recipient sample about 28 days before transplant, after cytoreduction. This CDR3 spans 12 amino acids. The germline V gene encodes CDR1 SNHLY and CDR2 FYNNEI. Trimming cost V 6 bases and J 4 bases, with 9 bases left between them. Using immunoSEQ multiplex PCR, the repertoire was profiled, and TCRdb retains in-frame clones only, with some absent. Found here are 75,000 to 95,000 clones, 90% to 97% of them singletons; the top ten hold around 1.7%. The TCR comes from a woman aged 45-59 years with acute myeloid leukemia. Some clones in this sample may be carry-over from other donors' samples. V and J are TRBV2 and TRBJ2-5; no clear D. The sample in question was peripheral blood mononuclear cells, obtained before stem cell transplant. This CDR3 reads CASRRRGETQYF. In nucleotides, the CDR3 is TGTGCCAGCAGAAGGAGAGGAGAGACCCAGTACTTC.